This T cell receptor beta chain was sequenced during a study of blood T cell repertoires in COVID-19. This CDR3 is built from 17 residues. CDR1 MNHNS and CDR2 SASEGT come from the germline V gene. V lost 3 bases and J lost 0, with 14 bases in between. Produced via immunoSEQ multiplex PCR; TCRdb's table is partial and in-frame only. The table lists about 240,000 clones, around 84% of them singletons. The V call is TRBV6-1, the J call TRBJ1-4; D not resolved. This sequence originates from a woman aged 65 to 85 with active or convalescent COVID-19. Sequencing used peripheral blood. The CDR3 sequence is CASSETPGGATNEKLFF. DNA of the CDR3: TGTGCCAGCAGTGAGACGCCGGGTGGTGCAACTAATGAAAAACTGTTTTTT.